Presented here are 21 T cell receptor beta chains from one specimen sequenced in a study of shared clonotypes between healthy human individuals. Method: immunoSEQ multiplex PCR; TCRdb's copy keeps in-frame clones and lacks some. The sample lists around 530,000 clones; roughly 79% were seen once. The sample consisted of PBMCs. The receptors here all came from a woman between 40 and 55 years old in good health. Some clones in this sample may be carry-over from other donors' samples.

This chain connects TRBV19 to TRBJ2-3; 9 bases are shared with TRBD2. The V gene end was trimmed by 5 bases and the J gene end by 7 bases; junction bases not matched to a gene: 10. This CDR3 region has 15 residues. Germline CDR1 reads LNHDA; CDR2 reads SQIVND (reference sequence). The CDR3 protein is CASSLFASGMNTQYF. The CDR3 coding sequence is TGTGCCAGTAGTCTTTTCGCTAGCGGGATGAATACGCAGTATTTT.

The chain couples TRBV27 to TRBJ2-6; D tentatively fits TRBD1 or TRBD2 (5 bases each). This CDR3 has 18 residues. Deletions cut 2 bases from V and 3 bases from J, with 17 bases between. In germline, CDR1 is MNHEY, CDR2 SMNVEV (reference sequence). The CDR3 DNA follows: TGTGCCAGCAGTTTACCTGCAGGGACGGGGTATGGGGCCAACGTCCTGACTTTC. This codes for CASSLPAGTGYGANVLTF. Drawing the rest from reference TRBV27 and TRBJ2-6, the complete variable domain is EAQVTQNPRYLITVTGKKLTVTCSQNMNHEYMSWYRQDPGLGLRQIYYSMNVEVTDKGDVPEGYKVSRKEKRNFPLILESPSPNQTSLYFCASSLPAGTGYGANVLTFGAGSRLTVL.

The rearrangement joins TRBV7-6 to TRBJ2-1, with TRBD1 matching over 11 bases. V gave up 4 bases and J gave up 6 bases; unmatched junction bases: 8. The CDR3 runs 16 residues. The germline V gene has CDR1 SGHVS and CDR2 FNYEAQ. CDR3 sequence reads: CASSSGTGGSGNEQFF. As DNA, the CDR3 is TGTGCCAGCAGCTCCGGGACAGGGGGTTCGGGCAATGAGCAGTTCTTC.

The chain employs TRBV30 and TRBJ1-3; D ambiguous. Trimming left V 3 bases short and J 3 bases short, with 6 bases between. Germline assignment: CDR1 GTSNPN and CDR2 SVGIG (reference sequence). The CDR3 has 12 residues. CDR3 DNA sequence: TGTGCCTGGAGGGATATTGGAAACACCATATATTTT. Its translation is CAWRDIGNTIYF.

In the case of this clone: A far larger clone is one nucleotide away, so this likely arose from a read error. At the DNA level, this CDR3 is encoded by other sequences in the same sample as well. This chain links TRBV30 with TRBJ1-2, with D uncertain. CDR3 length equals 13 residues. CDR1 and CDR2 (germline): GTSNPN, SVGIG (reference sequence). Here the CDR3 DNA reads TGCGCCTGGAGTGTATTAACAAACTATGGCTACACCTTC. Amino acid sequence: CAWSVLTNYGYTF.

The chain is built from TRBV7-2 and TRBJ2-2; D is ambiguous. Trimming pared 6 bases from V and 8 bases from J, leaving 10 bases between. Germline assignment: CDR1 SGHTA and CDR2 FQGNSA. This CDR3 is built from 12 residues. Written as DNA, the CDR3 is TGTGCCAGCAGGCAGTTAATAGGGGAGCTGTTTTTT. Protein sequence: CASRQLIGELFF.

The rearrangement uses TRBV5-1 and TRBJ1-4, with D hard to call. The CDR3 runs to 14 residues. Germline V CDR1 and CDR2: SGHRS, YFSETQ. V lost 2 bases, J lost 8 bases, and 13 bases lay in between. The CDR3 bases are TGCGCCAGCAGCTTTTCACAAGGACGGGAAAAACTGTTTTTT. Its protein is CASSFSQGREKLFF.

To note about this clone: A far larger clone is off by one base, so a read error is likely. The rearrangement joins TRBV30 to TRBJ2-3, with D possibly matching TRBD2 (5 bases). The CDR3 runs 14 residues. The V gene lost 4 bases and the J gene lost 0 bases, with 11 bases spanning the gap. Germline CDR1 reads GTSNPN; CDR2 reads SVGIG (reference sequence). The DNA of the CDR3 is TGTGCCTGGATGAGGAGGAGAAGCACAGATACGCAGTATTTT. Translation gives CAWMRRRSTDTQYF.

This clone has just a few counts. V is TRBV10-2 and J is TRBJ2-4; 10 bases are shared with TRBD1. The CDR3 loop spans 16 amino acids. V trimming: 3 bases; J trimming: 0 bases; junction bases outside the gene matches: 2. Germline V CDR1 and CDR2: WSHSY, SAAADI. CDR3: CASSEGTGVAKNIQYF. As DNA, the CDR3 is TGCGCCAGCAGTGAAGGGACAGGGGTAGCCAAAAACATTCAGTACTTC.

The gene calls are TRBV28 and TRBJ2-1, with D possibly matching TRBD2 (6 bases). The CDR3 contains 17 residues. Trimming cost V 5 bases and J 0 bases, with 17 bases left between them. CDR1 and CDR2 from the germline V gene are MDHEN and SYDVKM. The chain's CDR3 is CASSPSDESLSYNEQFF. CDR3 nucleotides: TGTGCCAGCAGTCCTAGCGACGAAAGTCTCTCCTACAATGAGCAGTTCTTC.

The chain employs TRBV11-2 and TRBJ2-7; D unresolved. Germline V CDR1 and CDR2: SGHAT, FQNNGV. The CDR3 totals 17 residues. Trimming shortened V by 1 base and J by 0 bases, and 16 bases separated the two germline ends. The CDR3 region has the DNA TGTGCCAGCAGCTTAGGTCGGCGGACCCGCACCTCCTACGAGCAGTACTTC. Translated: CASSLGRRTRTSYEQYF.

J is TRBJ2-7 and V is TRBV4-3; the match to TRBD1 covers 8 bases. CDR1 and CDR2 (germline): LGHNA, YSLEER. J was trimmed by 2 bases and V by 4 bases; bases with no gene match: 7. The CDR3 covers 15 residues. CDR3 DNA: TGCGCCAGCAGCCTTACGGACAGGGACGCCTACGAGCAGTACTTC. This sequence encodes CASSLTDRDAYEQYF.

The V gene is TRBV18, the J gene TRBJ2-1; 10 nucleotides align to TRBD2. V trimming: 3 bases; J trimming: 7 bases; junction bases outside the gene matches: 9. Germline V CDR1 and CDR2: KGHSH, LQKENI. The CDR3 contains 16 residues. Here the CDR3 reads CASSPSFLAGENEQFF. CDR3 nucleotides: TGTGCCAGCTCACCCTCTTTTCTAGCGGGAGAGAATGAGCAGTTCTTC.

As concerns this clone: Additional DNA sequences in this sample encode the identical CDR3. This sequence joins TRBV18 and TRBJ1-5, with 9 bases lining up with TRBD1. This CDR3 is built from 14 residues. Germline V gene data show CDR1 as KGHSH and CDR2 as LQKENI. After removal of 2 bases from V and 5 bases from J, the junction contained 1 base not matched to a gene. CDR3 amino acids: CASSPGTGYQPQHF. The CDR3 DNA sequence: TGTGCCAGCTCACCAGGGACAGGGTATCAGCCCCAGCATTTT. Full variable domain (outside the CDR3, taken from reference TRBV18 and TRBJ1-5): NAGVMQNPRHLVRRRGQEARLRCSPMKGHSHVYWYRQLPEEGLKFMVYLQKENIIDESGMPKERFSAEFPKEGPSILRIQQVVRGDSAAYFCASSPGTGYQPQHFGDGTRLSIL.

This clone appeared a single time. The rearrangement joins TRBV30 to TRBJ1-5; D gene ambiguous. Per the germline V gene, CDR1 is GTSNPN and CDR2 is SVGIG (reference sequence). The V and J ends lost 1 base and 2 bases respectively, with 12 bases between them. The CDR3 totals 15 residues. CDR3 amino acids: CAWSDWSVGNQPQHF. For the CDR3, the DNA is TGTGCCTGGAGTGACTGGTCCGTGGGCAATCAGCCCCAGCATTTT. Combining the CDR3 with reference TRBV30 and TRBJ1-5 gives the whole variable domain SQTIHQWPATLVQPVGSPLSLECTVEGTSNPNLYWYRQAAGRGLQLLFYSVGIGQISSEVPQNLSASRPQDRQFILSSKKLLLSDSGFYLCAWSDWSVGNQPQHFGDGTRLSIL.

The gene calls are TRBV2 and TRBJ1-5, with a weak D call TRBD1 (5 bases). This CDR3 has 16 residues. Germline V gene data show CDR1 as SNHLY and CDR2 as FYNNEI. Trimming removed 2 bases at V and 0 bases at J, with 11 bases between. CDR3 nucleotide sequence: TGTGCCAGCAGTGAATCGGTTGGGGCTAGCAATCAGCCCCAGCATTTT. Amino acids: CASSESVGASNQPQHF.

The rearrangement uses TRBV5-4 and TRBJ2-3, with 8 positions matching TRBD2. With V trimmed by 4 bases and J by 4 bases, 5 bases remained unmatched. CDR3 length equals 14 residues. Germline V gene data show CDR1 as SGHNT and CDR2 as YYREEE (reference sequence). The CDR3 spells CASSPGLAADTQYF. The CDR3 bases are TGTGCCAGCAGCCCTGGACTAGCTGCAGATACGCAGTATTTT.

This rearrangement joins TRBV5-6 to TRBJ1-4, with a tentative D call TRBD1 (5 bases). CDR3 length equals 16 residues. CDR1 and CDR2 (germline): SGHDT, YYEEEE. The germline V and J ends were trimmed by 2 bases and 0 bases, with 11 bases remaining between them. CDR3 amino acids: CASSFRGGATNEKLFF. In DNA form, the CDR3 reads TGTGCCAGCAGCTTTAGGGGAGGGGCAACTAATGAAAAACTGTTTTTT.

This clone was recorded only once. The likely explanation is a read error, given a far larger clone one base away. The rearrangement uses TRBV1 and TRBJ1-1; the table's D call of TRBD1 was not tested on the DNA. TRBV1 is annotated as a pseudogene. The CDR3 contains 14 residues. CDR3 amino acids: CTGSQDTGGTEAFF. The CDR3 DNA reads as TGCACCGGCAGCCAAGATACAGGGGGCACTGAAGCTTTCTTT.

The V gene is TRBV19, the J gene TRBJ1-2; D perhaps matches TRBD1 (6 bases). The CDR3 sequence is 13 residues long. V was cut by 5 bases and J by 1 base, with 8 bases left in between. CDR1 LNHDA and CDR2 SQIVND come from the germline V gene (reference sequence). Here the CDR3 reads CASSHRVNYGYTF. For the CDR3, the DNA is TGTGCCAGTAGTCACAGGGTTAACTATGGCTACACCTTC.

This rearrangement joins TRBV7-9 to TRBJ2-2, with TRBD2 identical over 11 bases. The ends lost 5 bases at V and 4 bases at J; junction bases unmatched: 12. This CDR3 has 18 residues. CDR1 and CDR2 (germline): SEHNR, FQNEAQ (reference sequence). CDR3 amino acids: CASSHSGRAMEGTGELFF. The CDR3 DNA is TGTGCCAGCAGCCATAGCGGGAGGGCCATGGAGGGCACCGGGGAGCTGTTTTTT.